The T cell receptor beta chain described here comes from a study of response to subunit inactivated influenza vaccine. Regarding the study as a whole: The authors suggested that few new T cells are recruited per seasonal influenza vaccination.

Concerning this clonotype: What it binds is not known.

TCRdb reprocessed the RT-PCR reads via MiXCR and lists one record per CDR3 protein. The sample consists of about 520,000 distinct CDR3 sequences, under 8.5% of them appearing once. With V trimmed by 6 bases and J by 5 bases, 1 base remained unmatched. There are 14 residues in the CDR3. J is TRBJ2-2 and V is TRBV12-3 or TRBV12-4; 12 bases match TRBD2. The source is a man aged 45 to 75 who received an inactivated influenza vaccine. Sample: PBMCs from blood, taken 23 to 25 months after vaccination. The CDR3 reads CASRTSGRTGELFF. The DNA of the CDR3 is TGTGCCAGCAGGACTAGCGGGAGAACCGGGGAGCTGTTTTTT.